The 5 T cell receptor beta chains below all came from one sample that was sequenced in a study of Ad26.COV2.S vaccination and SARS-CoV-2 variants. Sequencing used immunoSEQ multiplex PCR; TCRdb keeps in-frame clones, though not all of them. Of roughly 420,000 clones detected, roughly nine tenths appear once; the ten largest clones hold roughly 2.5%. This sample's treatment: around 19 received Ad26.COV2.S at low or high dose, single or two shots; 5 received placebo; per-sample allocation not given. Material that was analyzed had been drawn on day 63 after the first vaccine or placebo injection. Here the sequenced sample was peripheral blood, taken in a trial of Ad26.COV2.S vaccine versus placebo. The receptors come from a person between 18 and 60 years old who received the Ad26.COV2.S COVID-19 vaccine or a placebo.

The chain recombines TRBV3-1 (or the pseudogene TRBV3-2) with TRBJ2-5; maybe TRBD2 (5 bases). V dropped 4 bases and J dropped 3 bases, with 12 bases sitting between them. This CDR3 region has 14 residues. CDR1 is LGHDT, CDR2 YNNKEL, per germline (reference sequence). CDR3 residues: CASSLNPGEETQYF. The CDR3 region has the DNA TGTGCCAGCAGCCTAAACCCCGGGGAAGAGACCCAGTACTTC.

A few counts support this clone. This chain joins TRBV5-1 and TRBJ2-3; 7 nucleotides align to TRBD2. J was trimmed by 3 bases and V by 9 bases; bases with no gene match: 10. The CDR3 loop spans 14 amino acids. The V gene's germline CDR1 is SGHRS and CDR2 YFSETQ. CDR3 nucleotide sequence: TGCGCCACCCAACAAGGCGGGGGTACAGATACGCAGTATTTT. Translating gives CATQQGGGTDTQYF.

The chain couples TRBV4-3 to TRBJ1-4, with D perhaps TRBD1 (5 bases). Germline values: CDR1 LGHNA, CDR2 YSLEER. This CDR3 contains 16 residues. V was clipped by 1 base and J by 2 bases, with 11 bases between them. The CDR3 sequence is CASSQAPGRTNEKLFF. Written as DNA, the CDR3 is TGCGCCAGCAGCCAAGCCCCGGGGCGGACTAATGAAAAACTGTTTTTT.

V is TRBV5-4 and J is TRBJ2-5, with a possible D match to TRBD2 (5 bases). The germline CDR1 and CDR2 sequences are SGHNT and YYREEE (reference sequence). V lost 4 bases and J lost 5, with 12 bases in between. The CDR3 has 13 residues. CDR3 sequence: CASSLGEGETQYF. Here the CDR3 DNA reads TGTGCCAGCAGCCTCGGCGAGGGCGAGACCCAGTACTTC.

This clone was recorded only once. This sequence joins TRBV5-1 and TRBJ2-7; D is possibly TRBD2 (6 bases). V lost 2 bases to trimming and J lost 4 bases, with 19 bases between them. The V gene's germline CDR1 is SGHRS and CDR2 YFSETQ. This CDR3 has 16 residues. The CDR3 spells CASSFSSGSDRYEQYF. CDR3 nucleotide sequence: TGCGCCAGCAGCTTCTCTTCCGGGAGCGACCGATACGAGCAGTACTTC.